Listed below are T cell receptor beta chains from one sample, sequenced in a study of blood T cells in healthy people across ages. TCRdb analysed the 5' RACE reads with MiXCR anew, one entry per CDR3 protein. Found here are roughly 860,000 distinct CDR3 sequences, less than 80% of them singletons; the top ten hold roughly 26%. Sample: blood. The receptors stem from a man aged 25-45 years in good health. Each CDR3 is given with its conserved first and last residue. A D gene is named only where the DNA matches it firmly. Rows may omit the clone size; those that give it use once, few, many or a size class.

TRBV9	TRBD2	TRBJ2-5	16	few	TGTGCCAGCAGCGGGCCTAGCGGGGCCCTCCAAGAGACCCAGTACTTC	CASSGPSGALQETQYF
TRBV20-1	TRBD2	TRBJ2-1	17	.	TGCAGTGCTAGAGAGGGACTAGCGGGGGGAGCCTACAATGAGCAGTTCTTC	CSAREGLAGGAYNEQFF
TRBV25-1	TRBD1	TRBJ1-1	13	.	TGTGCCAGCAGCCTGACAGGGTGGATTGAAGCTTTCTTT	CASSLTGWIEAFF
TRBV28	.	TRBJ1-1	14	.	TGTGCCAGCAGACCTTTGGGGGAGAACACTGAAGCTTTCTTT	CASRPLGENTEAFF
TRBV12-3/TRBV12-4	TRBD2	TRBJ2-3	14	.	TGTGCCAGCAAAAAGGGCGGGGGTGTTGATACGCAGTATTTT	CASKKGGGVDTQYF
TRBV20-1	TRBD1	TRBJ1-5	14	.	TGCAGTGCTAGTGCCGGGACAGGGGTTCAGCCCCAGCATTTT	CSASAGTGVQPQHF
TRBV15	.	TRBJ2-4	15	once	TGTGCCACCAGCAGAGATGGCACAGTAAAAAACATTCAGTACTTC	CATSRDGTVKNIQYF
TRBV25-1	TRBD2	TRBJ2-1	14	.	TGTGCCAGCAGCCGGGAGGGGCTCCACAATGAGCAGTTCTTC	CASSREGLHNEQFF
TRBV28	TRBD1	TRBJ2-7	13	.	TGTGCCGGCAGGGGACAGGGACCTTACGAGCAGTACTTC	CAGRGQGPYEQYF
TRBV2	.	TRBJ2-7	15	.	TGTGCCAGCAGTGAGTCCCGGGGTAGCTCCTACGAGCAGTACTTC	CASSESRGSSYEQYF
TRBV5-1	TRBD1	TRBJ2-1	13	few	TGCGCCAGCAGCCCGGGACAGGTGGGTGAGCAGTTCTTC	CASSPGQVGEQFF
TRBV4-3	.	TRBJ2-2	16	.	TGCGCCAGCAGCCCTAGGGGCCTTCAGGGCACCGGGGAGCTGTTTTTT	CASSPRGLQGTGELFF
TRBV6-6	.	TRBJ1-6	15	.	TGTGCCAGCAGTTACTCTGGGGGCGCGGATTCACCCCTCCACTTT	CASSYSGGADSPLHF
TRBV12-3/TRBV12-4	.	TRBJ2-1	15	.	TGTGCCAGCATTAATACAGCAGATATCTACAATGAGCAGTTCTTC	CASINTADIYNEQFF
TRBV29-1	.	TRBJ2-5	14	.	TGCAGCGTTGAAGGGGGGCGCGTCCAAGAGACCCAGTACTTC	CSVEGGRVQETQYF
TRBV7-2	TRBD1	TRBJ2-1	16	.	TGTGCCAGCAGTCCCTCCGGGACAGGGGCCTTCAATGAGCAGTTCTTC	CASSPSGTGAFNEQFF
TRBV6-2/TRBV6-3	.	TRBJ2-3	12	.	TGTGCCAGCAGTCGAAATCCGAGGGCGCAGTATTTT	CASSRNPRAQYF
TRBV5-1	TRBD2	TRBJ2-1	16	.	TGCGCCAGCAGAATTTACAGCGGGGGGACCTACAATGAGCAGTTCTTC	CASRIYSGGTYNEQFF
TRBV7-2	TRBD1	TRBJ2-3	15	.	TGTGCCAGCAGCTTAATAGGACAGGGGATAGATACGCAGTATTTT	CASSLIGQGIDTQYF
TRBV7-2	TRBD2	TRBJ2-1	15	.	TGTGCCAGCAGCTTGACTAGCGGGGCAAAGGGAGAGCAGTTCTTC	CASSLTSGAKGEQFF
TRBV6-6	.	TRBJ2-1	15	.	TGTGCCAGCAGTTACCGGGGAGCCTCATTCAATGAGCAGTTCTTC	CASSYRGASFNEQFF
TRBV5-5	.	TRBJ2-5	12	few	TGTGCCAGCACCTCCGCGGGGGAGACCCAGTACTTC	CASTSAGETQYF
TRBV6-1	TRBD2	TRBJ2-5	14	.	TGTGCCAGCAGAATAGCGGGGGCCAGGGAGACCCAGTACTTC	CASRIAGARETQYF
TRBV20-1	.	TRBJ2-1	12	.	TGCAGTGCTAGAGATCCGGGCAATGAGCAGTTCTTC	CSARDPGNEQFF
TRBV5-6	TRBD1	TRBJ1-2	14	few	TGTGCCAGCAGCTTGGCAGGGGGTTTGGGTGGCTACACCTTC	CASSLAGGLGGYTF
TRBV21-1	.	TRBJ2-1	14	.	TGTGCCAGCAGCAAACGTGGGAAGAACAATGAGCAGTTCTTC	CASSKRGKNNEQFF
TRBV2	.	TRBJ2-3	11	many	TGTGCCAGCAGCCTAGTTCGCACGCAGTATTTT	CASSLVRTQYF
TRBV12-3/TRBV12-4	TRBD1	TRBJ1-6	20	.	TGTGCCGGCCCCTTAGGAGACTGGGACAGGCCGATCTCCTATAATTCACCCCTCCACTTT	CAGPLGDWDRPISYNSPLHF
TRBV12-3/TRBV12-4	TRBD1	TRBJ1-1	13	.	TGTGCCAGCCAACCCAGGGGGTCCACTGAAGCTTTCTTT	CASQPRGSTEAFF
TRBV15	TRBD1	TRBJ2-4	15	.	TGTGCCACCAGCAGGGCTCCCGGGACAGAAAACATTCAGTACTTC	CATSRAPGTENIQYF
TRBV7-2	.	TRBJ2-5	15	.	TGTGCCAGCAGCTTAGAATCCCAGCGGTGGGAGACCCAGTACTTC	CASSLESQRWETQYF
TRBV28	TRBD1	TRBJ2-7	16	few	TGTGCCAGCAGGAACTTTGCCGGGACAGGGTATCACGAGCAGTACTTC	CASRNFAGTGYHEQYF
TRBV6-5	TRBD2	TRBJ2-1	12	once	TGTGCCAGCAGTTACTCTAGCGGGGGGCTGTTCTTC	CASSYSSGGLFF
TRBV6-1	TRBD2	TRBJ2-5	14	.	TGTGCCAGCAGTGAAAGGGGGGGACTAGAGGAGCAGGACTTC	CASSERGGLEEQDF
TRBV6-1	.	TRBJ2-7	13	.	TGTGCCAGCAGTGAAAGGTCTCCCTACGAGCAGTACTTC	CASSERSPYEQYF
TRBV6-6	.	TRBJ2-4	14	few	TGTGCCAGCAGTTACAGAGGGGACAAAAACATTCAGTACTTC	CASSYRGDKNIQYF
TRBV2	.	TRBJ1-5	17	.	TGTGCCAGCAGTATCCCCGACACAGGGTTTAGGAATCAGCCCCAGCATTTT	CASSIPDTGFRNQPQHF
TRBV10-3	.	TRBJ1-1	15	.	TGTGCCATCAGTGGTAACAGGGAGGGTCACACTGAAGCTTTCTTT	CAISGNREGHTEAFF